These 31 T cell receptor beta chains were all obtained from the same sample, sequenced in a study of blood T cell repertoires in COVID-19. Assay: immunoSEQ multiplex PCR; the TCRdb copy retains only in-frame clones and omits some. The top ten clones hold 1.2% of a sample with hundreds of thousands of clones, 89% of them seen once. The sample was peripheral blood. Receptors were obtained from a man aged 35-49 years with acute or convalescent COVID-19.

The rearrangement links TRBV10-1 to TRBJ1-4, with TRBD1 matching over 9 bases. CDR1 WNHNN and CDR2 SYGVQD come from the germline V gene (reference sequence). This CDR3 comprises 14 residues. After removal of 4 bases from V and 8 bases from J, the junction contained 5 bases not matched to a gene. The CDR3 nucleotides read TGCGCCAGCAGTGGAGGGACAGGGCCCGAAAAACTGTTTTTT. Its translation: CASSGGTGPEKLFF.

CDR3 amino acids: CAIRSQETQYF. The CDR3 nucleotides are TGTGCCATCCGGTCACAAGAGACCCAGTACTTC. The chain combines TRBV10-3 with TRBJ2-5, with D unresolved. This CDR3 comprises 11 residues. V was pared by 8 bases and J by 2 bases, with 6 bases between. Looked up from germline, CDR1 is ENHRY and CDR2 is SYGVKD.

As for this clone: One junction end does not reproduce the germline sequence, and a read error may be involved. The chain uses TRBV25-1 and TRBJ1-5; weak D call: TRBD1 (5 bases). This CDR3 comprises 14 residues. Germline CDR1 and CDR2: MGHDK and SYGVNS. The CDR3 nucleotides read TGTGCCAGCAGTGCGGGGGTGAGCAATCAGCTCCAGCATTTT. It encodes CASSAGVSNQLQHF.

V and J are TRBV15 and TRBJ1-4; TRBD1 is a possible D gene (5 bases). Germline V gene sequence: CDR1 LNHNV, CDR2 YYDKDF (reference sequence). The CDR3 has 17 amino acids. The V and J ends lost 0 bases and 0 bases respectively, with 11 bases between them. CDR3 sequence (DNA): TGTGCCACCAGCAGAGACACCTTACAGGCAACTAATGAAAAACTGTTTTTT. It encodes CATSRDTLQATNEKLFF.

This chain joins TRBV5-1 and TRBJ2-5; TRBD1 agrees at 8 bases. The CDR3 is 15 residues long. Germline lookup yields CDR1 SGHRS and CDR2 YFSETQ. V lost 3 bases to trimming and J lost 5 bases; unmatched junction nucleotides: 9. The DNA of the CDR3 is TGCGCCAGCAGCTCAGAATCAGGGGGCGGGGAGACCCAGTACTTC. Amino acid sequence: CASSSESGGGETQYF.

The rearrangement joins TRBV28 to TRBJ2-4; D is uncertain. The length of the CDR3 is 14 residues. Between the trimmed V and J ends, which lost 5 bases and 1 base, there was a span of 9 bases. Looked up from germline, CDR1 is MDHEN and CDR2 is SYDVKM. The CDR3 loop is CASSILRAKNIQYF. As DNA, the CDR3 is TGTGCCAGCAGTATCCTCAGGGCCAAAAACATTCAGTACTTC.

This clone was seen a handful of times. The rearrangement links TRBV6-2 or TRBV6-3 to TRBJ2-3, with 11 bases that match TRBD2. In germline, CDR1 is MNHEY, CDR2 SVGEGT. The length of the CDR3 is 15 residues. V shed 4 bases, J shed 9 bases, and the junction held 9 bases outside the gene matches. In DNA form, the CDR3 reads TGTGCCAGCAGTTCCACTAGCGGGGGTATTGAGACGCAGTATTTT. It is translated as CASSSTSGGIETQYF.

In the case of this clone: Compared with germline, one end of the junction differs, possibly owing to a read error. This chain connects TRBV6-1 to TRBJ2-4; 8 bases align to TRBD1. Germline assignment: CDR1 MNHNS and CDR2 SASEGT. CDR3 length equals 17 residues. The CDR3 region is CASSEDWEQGDGNIQYF. CDR3 in DNA: TGTGCCAGCAGCGAAGATTGGGAACAGGGGGATGGGAACATTCAGTACTTC.

This chain links TRBV6-1 with TRBJ2-7, with TRBD1 identical over 8 bases. Germline V CDR1 and CDR2: MNHNS, SASEGT. This CDR3 has 15 amino acids. The V gene end was trimmed by 2 bases and the J gene end by 5 bases; junction bases not matched to a gene: 8. The CDR3 here is CASSESDRGTNEQYF. CDR3 coding DNA: TGTGCCAGCAGTGAATCAGACAGGGGAACTAACGAGCAGTACTTC.

J is TRBJ1-5 and V is TRBV5-1; 7 nucleotides align to TRBD1. Trimming took 3 bases from V and 4 from J; bases not matched to a gene: 7. The CDR3 has 15 residues. Per germline, CDR1 SGHRS and CDR2 YFSETQ. In DNA, the CDR3 is TGCGCCAGCAGCTCGGATGGACAGGTGAATCAGCCCCAGCATTTT. Protein sequence: CASSSDGQVNQPQHF.

This clone has only a few counts. The gene calls are TRBV9 and TRBJ1-2; 8 nucleotides match TRBD1. CDR1 and CDR2 (germline): SGDLS, YYNGEE. V lost 5 bases, J lost 2 bases, and 2 bases stayed unmatched. The CDR3 is made up of 13 amino acids. In nucleotides, the CDR3 is TGTGCCAGCAGACACAGGGGGAACTATGGCTACACCTTC. Its translation is CASRHRGNYGYTF.

This clone was counted once. J is TRBJ1-2 and V is TRBV5-4, with 7 bases fitting TRBD1. This CDR3 is built from 13 residues. Germline V CDR1 and CDR2: SGHNT, YYREEE (reference sequence). V trimming: 4 bases; J trimming: 5 bases; junction bases outside the gene matches: 5. The CDR3 DNA follows: TGTGCCAGCAGCCCACAACAGGGGTATGGCTACACCTTC. Translating gives CASSPQQGYGYTF.

This chain connects TRBV3-1 (or the pseudogene TRBV3-2) to TRBJ2-2, with TRBD2 as a possible D gene (5 bases). The CDR3 spans 14 residues. V was shortened by 4 bases and J by 1 base, with 7 bases between the two germline ends. The germline V gene has CDR1 LGHDT and CDR2 YNNKEL (reference sequence). The CDR3 loop reads CASSLGENTGELFF. In nucleotides, the CDR3 is TGTGCCAGCAGCCTCGGGGAGAACACCGGGGAGCTGTTTTTT.

The chain has TRBV2 and TRBJ2-3; D perhaps matches TRBD2 (5 bases). The CDR3 runs to 13 residues. Trimming took 7 bases from V and 0 from J, leaving 8 bases between them. Germline CDR1 and CDR2: SNHLY and FYNNEI. CDR3 residues: CASKGGSTDTQYF. The CDR3 DNA reads as TGTGCCAGCAAAGGCGGGAGCACAGATACGCAGTATTTT. Full variable domain (rest looked up from reference TRBV2 and TRBJ2-3): EPEVTQTPSHQVTQMGQEVILRCVPISNHLYFYWYRQILGQKVEFLVSFYNNEISEKSEIFDDQFSVERPDGSNFTLKIRSTKLEDSAMYFCASKGGSTDTQYFGPGTRLTVL.

The rearrangement joins TRBV18 to TRBJ1-2, with D perhaps matching TRBD1 (6 bases). The CDR3 contains 15 residues. Trimming pared 6 bases from V and 5 bases from J, leaving 19 bases between. Germline CDR1 is KGHSH and CDR2 is LQKENI. CDR3: CASSLRTENLYGYTF. The CDR3 nucleotides read TGTGCCAGCTCCCTACGGACAGAGAACCTTTATGGCTACACCTTC.

This rearrangement joins TRBV2 to TRBJ2-7, with TRBD1 matching 9 bases. The trim removed 11 bases at V and 4 bases at J, leaving 12 bases unmatched. Germline CDR1 SNHLY, CDR2 FYNNEI. This CDR3 region has 14 residues. CDR3 bases: TGTGCCGGAAAGAAACAGGGGGCGACGTACGAGCAGTACTTC. It specifies CAGKKQGATYEQYF.

The chain combines TRBV27 with TRBJ2-1, with TRBD2 identical over 7 bases. The trim removed 3 bases at V and 6 bases at J, leaving 8 bases unmatched. The CDR3 consists of 15 residues. CDR1 and CDR2 from the germline V gene are MNHEY and SMNVEV (reference sequence). CDR3 nucleotides: TGTGCCAGCAGTTTGCTGGCGGGAGTGGCCAATGAGCAGTTCTTC. Protein: CASSLLAGVANEQFF.

The gene calls are TRBV24-1 and TRBJ2-5; D might be TRBD2 (5 bases). With 1 base removed from V and 1 base from J, the gap between germline ends came to 12 bases. The CDR3 totals 16 residues. Looked up from germline, CDR1 is KGHDR and CDR2 is SFDVKD. Here the CDR3 reads CATSDFFGESQETQYF. In DNA form, the CDR3 reads TGTGCCACCAGTGATTTTTTCGGGGAATCCCAAGAGACCCAGTACTTC.

V usage is TRBV5-1 and J usage is TRBJ1-6; D is perhaps TRBD1 (6 bases). There are 18 residues in the CDR3. Trimming shortened V by 1 base and J by 6 bases, and 20 bases separated the two germline ends. Germline V gene sequence: CDR1 SGHRS, CDR2 YFSETQ. DNA for the CDR3: TGCGCCAGCAGCTTGCAAGTCGGCGGGGGGCCATCTAATTCACCCCTCCACTTT. Protein product: CASSLQVGGGPSNSPLHF.

This rearrangement joins TRBV29-1 to TRBJ1-2; D is unclear. V was clipped by 3 bases and J by 4 bases, with 12 bases between them. The CDR3 contains 13 residues. Germline V CDR1 and CDR2: SQVTM, ANQGSEA. The CDR3 region is CSVESQEIYGYTF. For the CDR3, the DNA is TGCAGCGTTGAGAGCCAGGAAATCTATGGCTACACCTTC.

The chain is built from TRBV29-1 and TRBJ2-7, with a weak D call TRBD2 (7 bases). V lost 6 bases and J lost 0, with 18 bases in between. Per germline, CDR1 SQVTM and CDR2 ANQGSEA. The CDR3 loop spans 15 amino acids. In DNA form, the CDR3 reads TGCAGCGTAGACACAGGACTAGGGGGCTCCTACGAGCAGTACTTC. Its protein is CSVDTGLGGSYEQYF.

The chain recombines TRBV9 with TRBJ1-3; D perhaps matches TRBD1 (5 bases). In germline, CDR1 is SGDLS, CDR2 YYNGEE. The CDR3 covers 16 residues. V gave up 0 bases and J gave up 2 bases, with 12 bases separating them. CDR3 loop: CASSVGPAGPGNTIYF. The CDR3 DNA reads TGTGCCAGCAGCGTAGGGCCTGCGGGGCCTGGAAACACCATATATTTT. Together with reference TRBV9 and TRBJ1-3, the CDR3 gives the full variable domain: DSGVTQTPKHLITATGQRVTLRCSPRSGDLSVYWYQQSLDQGLQFLIQYYNGEERAKGNILERFSAQQFPDLHSELNLSSLELGDSALYFCASSVGPAGPGNTIYFGEGSWLTVV.

CDR3 nucleotide sequence: TGTGCTAGTGGTTTGCCCCCGTCACAGGGAAGTGGCAATCAGCCCCAGCATTTT. Its translation is CASGLPPSQGSGNQPQHF. The J gene is TRBJ1-5, the V gene TRBV12-5; D is perhaps TRBD1 (6 bases). With 2 bases removed from V and 2 bases from J, the gap between germline ends came to 19 bases. The CDR3 consists of 18 residues. Germline lookup yields CDR1 LGHNT and CDR2 FRNRAP. Supplemented by reference TRBV12-5 and TRBJ1-5, the full variable domain reads DARVTQTPRHKVTEMGQEVTMRCQPILGHNTVFWYRQTMMQGLELLAYFRNRAPLDDSGMPKDRFSAEMPDATLATLKIQPSEPRDSAVYFCASGLPPSQGSGNQPQHFGDGTRLSIL.

With regard to this clone: Mismatch with germline at one junction end may stem from a read error. J is TRBJ2-5 and V is TRBV7-7; 8 nucleotides line up with TRBD2. CDR3 length: 15 residues. The germline V gene encodes CDR1 SSHAT and CDR2 FNYEAQ (reference sequence). As DNA, the CDR3 is TGTGCTAGCAGCCCCGCGGGGGGACCGGTGGAGACCCAGTACTTC. Protein product: CASSPAGGPVETQYF. Full variable domain (rest looked up from reference TRBV7-7 and TRBJ2-5): GAGVSQSPRYKVTKRGQDVTLRCDPISSHATLYWYQQALGQGPEFLTYFNYEAQPDKSGLPSDRFSAERPEGSISTLTIQRTEQRDSAMYRCASSPAGGPVETQYFGPGTRLLVL.

This clone was counted a single time. The chain recombines TRBV7-9 with TRBJ2-1, with unresolved D. This CDR3 region has 16 residues. In germline, CDR1 is SEHNR, CDR2 FQNEAQ (reference sequence). Trimming shortened V by 7 bases and J by 2 bases, and 18 bases separated the two germline ends. The CDR3 protein is CASTTPRDAPYNEQFF. CDR3 coding DNA: TGTGCCAGCACCACGCCACGCGATGCACCCTACAATGAGCAGTTCTTC.

This chain connects TRBV24-1 to TRBJ1-1, with 7 bases aligning to TRBD1. This CDR3 has 14 amino acids. With 3 bases clipped from V and 3 bases from J, the junction kept 3 bases outside the gene matches. Germline V gene sequence: CDR1 KGHDR, CDR2 SFDVKD. The CDR3 sequence: CATSDATGDTEAFF. The CDR3 bases are TGTGCCACCAGTGATGCCACAGGGGACACTGAAGCTTTCTTT.

V gene TRBV19 combines with J gene TRBJ2-7; 7 bases align to TRBD1. Germline CDR1 is LNHDA and CDR2 is SQIVND (reference sequence). Trimming cost V 4 bases and J 0 bases; bases outside gene matches: 3. The CDR3 length is 14 residues. Written as DNA, the CDR3 is TGTGCCAGTAGTAACACAGGGGTCTCCTACGAGCAGTACTTC. This encodes CASSNTGVSYEQYF.

The chain recombines TRBV30 with TRBJ1-1; TRBD1 aligns across 7 bases. In germline, CDR1 is GTSNPN, CDR2 SVGIG (reference sequence). This CDR3 is built from 11 residues. The trim removed 5 bases at V and 10 bases at J, leaving 7 bases unmatched. This CDR3 is CAWAPTGRAFF. The CDR3 coding sequence is TGTGCCTGGGCCCCGACAGGGAGAGCTTTCTTT.

The chain couples TRBV29-1 to TRBJ2-2; 8 bases match TRBD2. The V gene's germline CDR1 is SQVTM and CDR2 ANQGSEA. V lost 7 bases and J lost 6; bases outside the gene matches: 7. The CDR3 loop spans 13 amino acids. CDR3 DNA sequence: TGCAGCGCTAGCGGGTTATTGTCCGGGGAGCTGTTTTTT. Translation: CSASGLLSGELFF.

The rearrangement links TRBV28 to TRBJ1-1; D call uncertain. CDR1 MDHEN and CDR2 SYDVKM come from the germline V gene. The ends were cut back, 10 bases at V and 0 bases at J, with 12 bases in the middle. The CDR3 has 13 residues. The CDR3 DNA reads TGTGCCACCCACGGAGAAATGAACACTGAAGCTTTCTTT. Residues: CATHGEMNTEAFF.

This clone was counted only a few times. Other DNA variants within this sample encode the same CDR3. The chain couples TRBV7-9 to TRBJ1-1; D is perhaps TRBD1 (6 bases). From germline, CDR1 is SEHNR and CDR2 FQNEAQ (reference sequence). This CDR3 region has 15 residues. Trimming left V 0 bases short and J 4 bases short, with 12 bases between. The CDR3 sequence is CASSLAQGGSTEAFF. The CDR3 DNA follows: TGTGCCAGCAGCTTAGCACAGGGTGGTAGCACTGAAGCTTTCTTT.